Listed below are T cell receptor beta chains from one sample, sequenced in a study of blood T cell repertoires in COVID-19. The method was immunoSEQ multiplex PCR; TCRdb's version includes in-frame clones alone and lacks a portion of them. The table records a few hundred thousand clones, 70% to 90% of them present only once. Sequencing was performed on PBMCs or T cells enriched from blood (not recorded which). All receptors derive from a woman aged 30 to 39 who had recovered from COVID-19. Both conserved end residues are part of each CDR3. D genes are given only for firm matches. Only some rows state a clone size, as once, few, many or a class for expanded clones.

j_call: TRBJ2-1; clone_size: NA; d_call: NA; v_call: TRBV4-2; cdr3_aa: CASGRGGATYNEQFF; cdr3_nt: TGTGCCAGCGGGCGTGGGGGGGCAACATACAATGAGCAGTTCTTC
j_call: TRBJ1-2; clone_size: NA; d_call: TRBD1; v_call: TRBV5-5; cdr3_aa: CASSLDDRGRFGYTF; cdr3_nt: TGTGCCAGCAGCCTCGACGACAGGGGGCGTTTTGGCTACACCTTC
j_call: TRBJ2-6; clone_size: once; d_call: TRBD1; v_call: TRBV5-6; cdr3_aa: CASSLGTGPSGANVLTF; cdr3_nt: TGTGCCAGCAGCCTAGGGACAGGGCCCTCTGGGGCCAACGTCCTGACTTTC
j_call: TRBJ1-2; clone_size: NA; d_call: TRBD1; v_call: TRBV2; cdr3_aa: CASRGTGGAGVYGYTF; cdr3_nt: TGTGCCAGCCGAGGGACAGGGGGCGCCGGGGTATATGGCTACACCTTC
j_call: TRBJ2-7; clone_size: NA; d_call: NA; v_call: TRBV19; cdr3_aa: CASSIYLPSREHGSYEQYF; cdr3_nt: TGTGCCAGTAGTATATATCTCCCCTCCCGGGAACATGGTTCCTACGAGCAGTACTTC
j_call: TRBJ2-5; clone_size: NA; d_call: TRBD1; v_call: TRBV3-1/TRBV3-2; cdr3_aa: CASSQADRAETQYF; cdr3_nt: TGTGCCAGCAGCCAAGCCGACAGGGCAGAGACCCAGTACTTC
j_call: TRBJ1-1; clone_size: NA; d_call: TRBD1; v_call: TRBV4-1; cdr3_aa: CASSQEFDRGNAEAFF; cdr3_nt: TGCGCCAGCAGCCAAGAGTTCGACAGGGGGAATGCTGAAGCTTTCTTT
j_call: TRBJ1-4; clone_size: NA; d_call: TRBD1; v_call: TRBV7-9; cdr3_aa: CASSSDRGANEKLFF; cdr3_nt: TGTGCCAGCAGCTCCGACAGGGGCGCTAATGAAAAACTGTTTTTT
j_call: TRBJ1-3; clone_size: NA; d_call: TRBD1; v_call: TRBV7-2; cdr3_aa: CASSPTGIVGNTIYF; cdr3_nt: TGTGCCAGCAGTCCGACAGGGATCGTAGGAAACACCATATATTTT
j_call: TRBJ2-1; clone_size: NA; d_call: NA; v_call: TRBV24-1; cdr3_aa: CATSDPPGSEQFF; cdr3_nt: TGTGCCACCAGTGATCCTCCGGGGTCTGAGCAGTTCTTC
j_call: TRBJ1-1; clone_size: NA; d_call: TRBD1; v_call: TRBV30; cdr3_aa: CAWSVRAWDRARGTEAFF; cdr3_nt: TGTGCCTGGAGTGTACGAGCATGGGACAGGGCTCGTGGCACTGAAGCTTTCTTT
j_call: TRBJ1-3; clone_size: NA; d_call: NA; v_call: TRBV27; cdr3_aa: CASSSPVSGNTIYF; cdr3_nt: TGTGCCAGCAGTTCGCCAGTCTCTGGAAACACCATATATTTT
j_call: TRBJ1-5; clone_size: NA; d_call: TRBD1; v_call: TRBV14; cdr3_aa: CASSQDRQGQEPQHF; cdr3_nt: TGTGCCAGCAGCCAGGATAGACAGGGCCAGGAACCCCAGCATTTT
j_call: TRBJ1-2; clone_size: NA; d_call: NA; v_call: TRBV2; cdr3_aa: CASRSLADMGGYTF; cdr3_nt: TGTGCCAGCAGATCACTTGCGGACATGGGAGGCTACACCTTC
j_call: TRBJ1-4; clone_size: NA; d_call: NA; v_call: TRBV28; cdr3_aa: CASSLLAGRLGKLFF; cdr3_nt: TGTGCCAGCAGTTTATTGGCAGGGCGCCTTGGAAAACTGTTTTTT